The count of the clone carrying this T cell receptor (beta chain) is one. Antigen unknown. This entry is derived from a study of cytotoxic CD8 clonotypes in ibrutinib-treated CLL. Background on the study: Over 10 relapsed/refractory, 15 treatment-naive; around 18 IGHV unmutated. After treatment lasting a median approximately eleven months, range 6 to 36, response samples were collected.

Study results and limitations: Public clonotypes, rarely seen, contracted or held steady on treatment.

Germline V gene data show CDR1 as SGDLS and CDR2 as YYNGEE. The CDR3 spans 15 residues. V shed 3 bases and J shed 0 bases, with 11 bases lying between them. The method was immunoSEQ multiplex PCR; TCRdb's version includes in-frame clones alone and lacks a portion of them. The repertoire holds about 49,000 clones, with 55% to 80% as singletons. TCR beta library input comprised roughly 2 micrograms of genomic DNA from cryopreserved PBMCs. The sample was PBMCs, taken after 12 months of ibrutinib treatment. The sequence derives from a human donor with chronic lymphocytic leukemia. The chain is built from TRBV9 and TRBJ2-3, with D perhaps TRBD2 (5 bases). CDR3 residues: CASSARWTSTDTQYF. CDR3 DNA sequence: TGTGCCAGCAGCGCCCGATGGACTAGCACAGATACGCAGTATTTT.